Shown below are 27 T cell receptor beta chains from a single sample sequenced in a study of T-cell reconstitution after alpha-beta-depleted transplantation in children. TCRbeta library preparation incorporated unique molecular identifiers. TCRdb passed the PCR reads through MiXCR, listing each CDR3 protein once. This repertoire shows 250,000 to 400,000 distinct CDR3 sequences, about a quarter found once; its top ten account for over 9.5%. Sample: PBMCs, mostly from graft donor cells, taken 180 days after TCRalphabeta/CD19-depleted stem cell transplant. The receptor source for this set is a male patient younger than 18 who had a stem cell transplant for acute lymphoblastic leukemia, so the T cells may come from the graft donor.

The chain employs TRBV10-3 and TRBJ1-5; D call uncertain. Trimming shortened V by 0 bases and J by 0 bases, and 6 bases separated the two germline ends. The CDR3 has 15 amino acids. Germline V gene lookup returns CDR1 ENHRY and CDR2 SYGVKD. DNA for the CDR3: TGTGCCATCAGTGAGTCAAGTTATAGCAATCAGCCCCAGCATTTT. Translated, it gives CAISESSYSNQPQHF.

In its sample, this clonotype was seen a few times. The V call is TRBV6-5, the J call TRBJ2-2; no clear D. V lost 2 bases, J lost 4 bases, and 11 bases lay in between. CDR1 is MNHEY, CDR2 SVGAGI, per germline. This CDR3 is built from 15 residues. CDR3 in DNA: TGTGCCAGCAGTTACGATGGGTCTCTCACCGGGGAGCTGTTTTTT. It is translated as CASSYDGSLTGELFF.

The rearrangement uses TRBV12-3 or TRBV12-4 and TRBJ2-1, with TRBD2 matching over 8 bases. J lost 4 bases, V lost 2 bases, and 4 bases had no gene match. The CDR3 is made up of 15 amino acids. DNA of the CDR3: TGTGCCAGCAGTTTACGGCGGGAGGTTTACAATGAGCAGTTCTTC. Translated, it gives CASSLRREVYNEQFF.

This clonotype was observed a handful of times. This chain connects TRBV20-1 to TRBJ1-2; tentative D call: TRBD1 (5 bases). This CDR3 has 16 residues. V shed 4 bases and J shed 0 bases, with 18 bases lying between them. The V gene's germline CDR1 is DFQATT and CDR2 SNEGSKA (reference sequence). CDR3 loop: CSATRPGTGTNYGYTF. The DNA for the CDR3 is TGCAGTGCTACTCGCCCGGGGACCGGTACTAACTATGGCTACACCTTC.

The CDR3 nucleotides read TGTGCCAGCTCACCACACCGCGACTGGATCGCCTACGAGCAGTACTTC. Its protein is CASSPHRDWIAYEQYF. The chain joins TRBV18 to TRBJ2-7; the D is unclear. The CDR3 covers 16 residues. CDR1 KGHSH and CDR2 LQKENI come from the germline V gene. Deletions cut 1 base from V and 2 bases from J, with 15 bases between.

This chain joins TRBV6-5 and TRBJ2-7, with D possibly TRBD1 on 6 matching bases. There are 11 residues in the CDR3. Between the trimmed V and J ends, which lost 5 bases and 5 bases, there was a span of 7 bases. Germline-derived CDR1 and CDR2 are MNHEY and SVGAGI. CDR3 coding DNA: TGTGCCAGCAGTCAGGGGCACGAGCAGTACTTC. This codes for CASSQGHEQYF.

V gene TRBV15 combines with J gene TRBJ2-3; 8 bases map to TRBD2. Germline V gene data show CDR1 as LNHNV and CDR2 as YYDKDF (reference sequence). This CDR3 is 16 amino acids long. J gave up 3 bases and V 1 base, and 6 bases lay outside the gene matches. CDR3 sequence: CATSRGPGLGTDTQYF. The CDR3 bases are TGTGCCACCAGCAGAGGCCCGGGACTAGGAACAGATACGCAGTATTTT.

This clonotype was seen only a few times. CDR3 nucleotide sequence: TGCGCCAGCAGCTTAACTTGGGGCGCTGGAAACACCATATATTTT. The encoded protein is CASSLTWGAGNTIYF. V gene TRBV5-1 combines with J gene TRBJ1-3, with a possible D match to TRBD1 (5 bases). CDR1 is SGHRS and CDR2 is YFSETQ in the germline V gene. V shed 2 bases and J shed 2 bases, with 11 bases lying between them. The CDR3 length is 15 residues.

This clonotype occurred a few times. The chain uses TRBV9 and TRBJ2-7, with D possibly TRBD1 on 5 matching bases. CDR1 is SGDLS, CDR2 YYNGEE, per germline. The CDR3 loop spans 13 amino acids. V lost 5 bases and J lost 3, with 12 bases in between. CDR3 loop: CASRLTARYEQYF. CDR3 sequence (DNA): TGTGCCAGCAGGCTGACAGCTCGCTACGAGCAGTACTTC.

The V call is TRBV11-2, the J call TRBJ2-1, with 12 bases fitting TRBD2. The CDR3 sequence is 19 residues long. The V gene end was trimmed by 4 bases and the J gene end by 0 bases; junction bases not matched to a gene: 10. Germline V gene data show CDR1 as SGHAT and CDR2 as FQNNGV. This CDR3 reads CASSSQASGRVSSYNEQFF. The CDR3 DNA reads TGTGCCAGCAGCTCCCAAGCTAGCGGGAGGGTAAGCTCCTACAATGAGCAGTTCTTC.

This clonotype has only a few counts. This chain joins TRBV7-9 and TRBJ2-4; TRBD2 aligns across 9 bases. Germline assignment: CDR1 SEHNR and CDR2 FQNEAQ (reference sequence). J was trimmed by 0 bases and V by 3 bases; bases with no gene match: 6. This CDR3 region has 17 residues. CDR3 amino acids: CASSFGAGGLAKNIQYF. The CDR3 nucleotides are TGTGCCAGCAGCTTCGGAGCGGGAGGCCTAGCCAAAAACATTCAGTACTTC.

The J gene is TRBJ2-2, the V gene TRBV3-1; D is unclear. The V end lost 0 bases, the J end lost 7 bases, and 12 bases lay between the germline ends. CDR3 length equals 15 residues. Germline assignment: CDR1 LGHDT and CDR2 YNNKEL (reference sequence). The DNA for the CDR3 is TGTGCCAGCAGCCAAGACTGGCATGAAAACGGGGAGCTGTTTTTT. It encodes CASSQDWHENGELFF.

The rearrangement joins TRBV9 to TRBJ2-7; D is possibly TRBD1 (5 bases). CDR3 length: 14 residues. Per germline, CDR1 SGDLS and CDR2 YYNGEE. Trimming cost V 0 bases and J 2 bases, with 9 bases left between them. The CDR3 loop is CASSVDQGPYEQYF. In nucleotides, the CDR3 is TGTGCCAGCAGCGTAGACCAGGGCCCCTACGAGCAGTACTTC. The full variable domain, completed using reference TRBV9 and TRBJ2-7, is DSGVTQTPKHLITATGQRVTLRCSPRSGDLSVYWYQQSLDQGLQFLIQYYNGEERAKGNILERFSAQQFPDLHSELNLSSLELGDSALYFCASSVDQGPYEQYFGPGTRLTVT.

This clonotype has just a few counts. The chain employs TRBV7-9 and TRBJ1-2; D call uncertain. Germline values: CDR1 SEHNR, CDR2 FQNEAQ (reference sequence). Deletions cut 0 bases from V and 8 bases from J, with 10 bases between. CDR3 length: 13 residues. The CDR3 DNA reads as TGTGCCAGCAGCTTAGCGGCAGGATGGGGCTACACCTTC. Amino acid sequence: CASSLAAGWGYTF.

This clonotype showed up just a few times. CDR3 protein: CSARAGTGVNEQFF. The CDR3 nucleotides read TGCAGTGCTAGAGCTGGGACAGGGGTAAATGAGCAGTTCTTC. The chain has TRBV20-1 and TRBJ2-1, with 10 bases that match TRBD1. The CDR3 sequence is 14 residues long. Unmatched junction bases numbered 4, after V lost 1 base and J lost 7 bases. CDR1 is DFQATT, CDR2 SNEGSKA, per germline (reference sequence).

The chain joins TRBV15 to TRBJ1-1; D perhaps matches TRBD1 (5 bases). Trimming pared 0 bases from V and 0 bases from J, leaving 8 bases between. This CDR3 contains 15 residues. Germline values: CDR1 LNHNV, CDR2 YYDKDF (reference sequence). The chain's CDR3 is CATSRDPRVNTEAFF. The DNA of the CDR3 is TGTGCCACCAGCAGAGACCCCAGGGTGAACACTGAAGCTTTCTTT.

The genes are TRBV11-2 and TRBJ2-1; a weak D match, TRBD1 (6 bases). CDR3 size: 14 residues. Per the germline V gene, CDR1 is SGHAT and CDR2 is FQNNGV. V lost 5 bases to trimming and J lost 10 bases, with 18 bases between them. The CDR3: CASSLPRVRGEQFF. The CDR3 nucleotides are TGTGCCAGCAGCCTCCCCCGAGTAAGGGGGGAGCAGTTCTTC.

The chain carries TRBV10-2 and TRBJ2-1; 7 bases agree with TRBD1. CDR3 size: 15 residues. J lost 0 bases, V lost 6 bases, and 5 bases had no gene match. Germline assignment: CDR1 WSHSY and CDR2 SAAADI. CDR3 loop: CASRAGTVSYNEQFF. The DNA of the CDR3 is TGCGCCAGCAGGGCCGGGACAGTCTCCTACAATGAGCAGTTCTTC.

The genes are TRBV12-3 or TRBV12-4 and TRBJ2-1; 8 nucleotides align to TRBD2. The CDR3 sequence is 14 residues long. The V segment lost 2 bases and the J segment 8 bases; nucleotides outside the gene matches: 5. The CDR3 here is CASSLSGSTHEQFF. In nucleotides, the CDR3 is TGTGCCAGCAGTTTAAGCGGGAGTACCCATGAGCAGTTCTTC.

In its sample, this clonotype was seen many times. The rearrangement uses TRBV9 and TRBJ2-3; 7 bases match TRBD2. CDR1 and CDR2 from the germline V gene are SGDLS and YYNGEE. Trimming took 5 bases from V and 2 from J; bases not matched to a gene: 8. The CDR3 is made up of 15 amino acids. This CDR3 is CASSQRTRATDTQYF. CDR3 DNA sequence: TGTGCCAGCAGTCAACGGACTAGAGCCACAGATACGCAGTATTTT.

This chain uses TRBV5-1 with TRBJ2-7; 10 positions agree with TRBD2. Germline V CDR1 and CDR2: SGHRS, YFSETQ. V shed 2 bases and J 3 bases; nucleotides not matched to a gene: 8. The CDR3 loop spans 16 amino acids. Here the CDR3 DNA reads TGCGCCAGCAGCTTAGCTAGCGGGAGTATCGGCTACGAGCAGTACTTC. It yields the protein CASSLASGSIGYEQYF.

This clonotype showed up just a few times. The J gene is TRBJ2-7, the V gene TRBV7-8; D possibly corresponds to TRBD1 (5 bases). The CDR3 has 15 amino acids. Germline CDR1 SGHVS, CDR2 FQNEAQ. The ends were cut back, 1 base at V and 1 base at J, with 11 bases in the middle. CDR3 sequence: CASSLGIRQSYEQYF. In DNA form, the CDR3 reads TGTGCCAGCAGCTTAGGGATTAGACAGTCCTACGAGCAGTACTTC.

This clonotype was counted only a few times. The chain employs TRBV3-1 and TRBJ2-7, with D possibly matching TRBD1 (5 bases). The CDR3 has 15 residues. The germline CDR1 and CDR2 sequences are LGHDT and YNNKEL (reference sequence). The V and J ends lost 1 base and 6 bases respectively, with 16 bases between them. CDR3 in DNA: TGTGCCAGCAGCCAAGTCGGCGTCGCTACAGGCGAGCAGTACTTC. As protein: CASSQVGVATGEQYF.

This clonotype was detected only a few times. The chain combines TRBV5-8 with TRBJ2-7; D uncertain. Deletions cut 1 base from V and 5 bases from J, with 10 bases between. CDR3 length equals 13 residues. CDR1 is SGHTS, CDR2 YDEGEE, per germline. The CDR3 DNA reads as TGTGCCAGCAGCTTGAGGGTAAGCAACGAGCAGTACTTC. This encodes CASSLRVSNEQYF.

The CDR3 DNA reads as TGCGCCAGCAGCTTCCAAGGACAGGGAGAGAGCGAGCAGTACTTC. This gives the protein CASSFQGQGESEQYF. V gene TRBV5-1 combines with J gene TRBJ2-7; 8 nucleotides align to TRBD1. V shed 2 bases, J shed 6 bases, and the junction held 10 bases outside the gene matches. Germline assignment: CDR1 SGHRS and CDR2 YFSETQ. This CDR3 region has 15 residues.

The chain uses TRBV6-1 and TRBJ1-6; 8 bases fit TRBD1. Unmatched junction bases numbered 6, after V lost 5 bases and J lost 6 bases. This CDR3 spans 15 amino acids. From germline, CDR1 is MNHNS and CDR2 SASEGT. The CDR3 DNA reads TGTGCCAGCAGTCTGGGGGACAGGTCTAATTCACCCCTCCACTTT. Translated, it gives CASSLGDRSNSPLHF.

The V call is TRBV4-1, the J call TRBJ2-7; 12 nucleotides line up with TRBD2. The CDR3 is 16 residues long. Unmatched junction bases numbered 5, after V lost 1 base and J lost 4 bases. CDR1 is MGHRA, CDR2 YSYEKL, per germline. The CDR3: CASSQALTSGSYEQYF. The CDR3 nucleotides are TGCGCCAGCAGCCAAGCCCTGACTAGCGGGAGTTACGAGCAGTACTTC.